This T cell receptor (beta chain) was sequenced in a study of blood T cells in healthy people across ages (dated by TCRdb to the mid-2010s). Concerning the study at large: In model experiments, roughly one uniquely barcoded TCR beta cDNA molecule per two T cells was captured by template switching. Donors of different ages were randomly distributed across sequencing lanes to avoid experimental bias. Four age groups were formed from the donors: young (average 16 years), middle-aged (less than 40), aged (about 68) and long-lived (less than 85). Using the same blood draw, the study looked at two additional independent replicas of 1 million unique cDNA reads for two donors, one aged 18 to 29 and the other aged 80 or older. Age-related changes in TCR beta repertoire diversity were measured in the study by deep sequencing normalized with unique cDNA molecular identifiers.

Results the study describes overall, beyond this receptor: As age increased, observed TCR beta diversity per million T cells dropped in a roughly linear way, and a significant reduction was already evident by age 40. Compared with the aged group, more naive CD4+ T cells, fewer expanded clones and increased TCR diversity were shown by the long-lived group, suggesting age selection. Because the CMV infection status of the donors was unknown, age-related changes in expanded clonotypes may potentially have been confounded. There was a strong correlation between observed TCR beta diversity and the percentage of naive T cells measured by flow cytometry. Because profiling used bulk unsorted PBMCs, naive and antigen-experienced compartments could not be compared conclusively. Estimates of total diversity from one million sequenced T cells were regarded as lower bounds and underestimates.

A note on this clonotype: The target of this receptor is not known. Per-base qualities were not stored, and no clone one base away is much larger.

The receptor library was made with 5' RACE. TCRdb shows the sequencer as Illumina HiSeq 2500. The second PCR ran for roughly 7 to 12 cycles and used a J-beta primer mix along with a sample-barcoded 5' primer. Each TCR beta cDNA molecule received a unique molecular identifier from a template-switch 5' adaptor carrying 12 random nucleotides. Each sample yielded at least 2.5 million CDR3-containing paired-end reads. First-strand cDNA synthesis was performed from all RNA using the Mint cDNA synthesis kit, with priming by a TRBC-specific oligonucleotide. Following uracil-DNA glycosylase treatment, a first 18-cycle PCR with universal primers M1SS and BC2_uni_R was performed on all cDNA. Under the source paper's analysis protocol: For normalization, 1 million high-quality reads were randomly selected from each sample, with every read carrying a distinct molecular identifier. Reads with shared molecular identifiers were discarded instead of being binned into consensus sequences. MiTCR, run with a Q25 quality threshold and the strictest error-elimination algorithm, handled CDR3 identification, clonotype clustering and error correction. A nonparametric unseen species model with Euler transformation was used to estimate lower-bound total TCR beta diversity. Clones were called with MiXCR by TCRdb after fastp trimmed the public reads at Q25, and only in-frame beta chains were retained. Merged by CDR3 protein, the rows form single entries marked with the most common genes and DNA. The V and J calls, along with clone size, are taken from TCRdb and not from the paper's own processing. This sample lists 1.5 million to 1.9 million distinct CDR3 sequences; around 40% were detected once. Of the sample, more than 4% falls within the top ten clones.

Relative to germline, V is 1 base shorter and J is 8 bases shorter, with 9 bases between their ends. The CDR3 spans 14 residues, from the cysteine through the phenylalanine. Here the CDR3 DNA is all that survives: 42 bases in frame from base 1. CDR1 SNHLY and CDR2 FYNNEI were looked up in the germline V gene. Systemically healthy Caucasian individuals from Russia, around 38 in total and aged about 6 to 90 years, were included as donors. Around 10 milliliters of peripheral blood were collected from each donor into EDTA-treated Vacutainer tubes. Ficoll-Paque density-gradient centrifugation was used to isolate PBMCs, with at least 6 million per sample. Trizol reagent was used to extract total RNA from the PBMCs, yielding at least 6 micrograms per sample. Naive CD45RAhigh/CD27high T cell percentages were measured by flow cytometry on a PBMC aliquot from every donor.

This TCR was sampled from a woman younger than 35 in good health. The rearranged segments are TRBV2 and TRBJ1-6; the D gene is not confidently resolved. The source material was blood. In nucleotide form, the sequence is TGTGCCAGCAGTGAAGGGCCCGGTTATTCACCCCTCCACTTT. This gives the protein CASSEGPGYSPLHF. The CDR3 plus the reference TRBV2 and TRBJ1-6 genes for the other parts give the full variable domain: EPEVTQTPSHQVTQMGQEVILRCVPISNHLYFYWYRQILGQKVEFLVSFYNNEISEKSEIFDDQFSVERPDGSNFTLKIRSTKLEDSAMYFCASSEGPGYSPLHFGNGTRLTVT.